The 19 T cell receptor beta chains below come from one sample, sequenced in a study of CD8 T cells in ankylosing spondylitis. TCRdb analysed the 5' RACE reads with MiXCR anew, one entry per CDR3 protein. There are some 130,000 distinct CDR3 sequences in the sample; more than 5.5% occur only once, and around 12% lies in the top ten. Source material: blood, either unsorted or a sorted T cell fraction (not recorded which). The receptors originated from a female donor with ankylosing spondylitis or in good health (not recorded which).

This clonotype appeared many times. The chain recombines TRBV24-1 with TRBJ1-5; D is undetermined. This CDR3 has 14 amino acids. The V end lost 4 bases, the J end lost 9 bases, and 15 bases lay between the germline ends. CDR1 is KGHDR and CDR2 is SFDVKD in the germline V gene. CDR3 sequence: CATSDPGRVGPQHF. DNA of the CDR3: TGTGCCACCAGTGACCCAGGTCGAGTCGGGCCCCAGCATTTT.

The chain uses TRBV29-1 and TRBJ1-2; D remains unclear. The germline V gene encodes CDR1 SQVTM and CDR2 ANQGSEA. The CDR3 extends over 14 amino acids. The ends were cut back, 1 base at V and 2 bases at J, with 11 bases in the middle. The CDR3 coding sequence is TGCAGCGTTGAAGGAGAGGCGGAAAACTATGGCTACACCTTC. It codes for CSVEGEAENYGYTF.

DNA for the CDR3: TGTGCCAGCAGCCCGGGGGACAGGGCTTGGAATGGCTACACCTTC. Protein sequence: CASSPGDRAWNGYTF. The chain recombines TRBV7-9 with TRBJ1-2; 9 positions match TRBD1. With V trimmed by 5 bases and J by 6 bases, 10 bases remained unmatched. CDR1 is SEHNR, CDR2 FQNEAQ, per germline (reference sequence). The CDR3 is made up of 15 amino acids.

This clonotype was detected ten times or more. The chain recombines TRBV11-2 with TRBJ2-3, with D unclear. Between the trimmed V and J ends, which lost 0 bases and 5 bases, there was a span of 12 bases. Looked up from germline, CDR1 is SGHAT and CDR2 is FQNNGV. The CDR3 runs 15 residues. The DNA for the CDR3 is TGTGCCAGCAGCTTAGAGGGTGGGGAAGGAGATACGCAGTATTTT. Its translation: CASSLEGGEGDTQYF. Drawing the rest from reference TRBV11-2 and TRBJ2-3, the complete variable domain is EAGVAQSPRYKIIEKRQSVAFWCNPISGHATLYWYQQILGQGPKLLIQFQNNGVVDDSQLPKDRFSAERLKGVDSTLKIQPAKLEDSAVYLCASSLEGGEGDTQYFGPGTRLTVL.

This clonotype has at least ten counts. The rearrangement joins TRBV7-9 to TRBJ1-1; no clear D. This CDR3 region has 14 residues. V was clipped by 1 base and J by 7 bases, with 13 bases between them. CDR1 is SEHNR and CDR2 is FQNEAQ in the germline V gene (reference sequence). For the CDR3, the DNA is TGTGCCAGCAGCTTAGGACGTGGGGAGGGTGAAGCTTTCTTT. Its protein product is CASSLGRGEGEAFF. Supplemented by reference TRBV7-9 and TRBJ1-1, the full variable domain reads DTGVSQNPRHKITKRGQNVTFRCDPISEHNRLYWYRQTLGQGPEFLTYFQNEAQLEKSRLLSDRFSAERPKGSFSTLEIQRTEQGDSAMYLCASSLGRGEGEAFFGQGTRLTVV.

This clonotype ranks as medium-sized (0.01 to 0.1%). The V call is TRBV25-1, the J call TRBJ2-3, with D uncertain. The V gene's germline CDR1 is MGHDK and CDR2 SYGVNS. The CDR3 is 11 residues long. The germline V and J ends were trimmed by 5 bases and 2 bases, with 2 bases remaining between them. The CDR3 spells CASSLTDTQYF. The CDR3 DNA reads TGTGCCAGCAGTCTCACAGATACGCAGTATTTT.

This clonotype was observed at least ten times. CDR3 residues: CATSERGQEWFF. In DNA form, the CDR3 reads TGTGCCACCAGTGAACGAGGACAGGAGTGGTTCTTC. The chain is built from TRBV24-1 and TRBJ2-1, with 7 nucleotides matching TRBD1. Looked up from germline, CDR1 is KGHDR and CDR2 is SFDVKD. V shed 4 bases, J shed 15 bases, and the junction held 8 bases outside the gene matches. This CDR3 spans 12 amino acids.

This clonotype was counted many times. This rearrangement joins TRBV27 to TRBJ1-2; D gene unclear. Germline CDR1 reads MNHEY; CDR2 reads SMNVEV (reference sequence). The CDR3 loop spans 14 amino acids. V was pared by 3 bases and J by 6 bases, with 14 bases between. CDR3 sequence reads: CASSLSGSRHGYTF. The CDR3 region has the DNA TGTGCCAGCAGTTTGTCAGGCAGTAGGCATGGCTACACCTTC.

This clonotype has a count of ten or more. The chain couples TRBV5-1 to TRBJ2-3; D is unclear. Trimming stripped 0 bases from V and 1 base from J, with 6 bases between. There are 14 residues in the CDR3. CDR1 SGHRS and CDR2 YFSETQ come from the germline V gene. This CDR3 is CASSLVAGTDTQYF. The CDR3 bases are TGCGCCAGCAGCTTGGTGGCGGGCACAGATACGCAGTATTTT.

This clonotype was seen more than once but under ten times. The genes are TRBV5-1 and TRBJ2-2, with TRBD1 matching 8 bases. J gave up 4 bases and V 4 bases, and 6 bases lay outside the gene matches. Germline V gives CDR1 SGHRS, CDR2 YFSETQ. This CDR3 comprises 15 residues. Here the CDR3 reads CASSDQTGVTGELFF. For the CDR3, the DNA is TGCGCCAGCAGCGACCAGACAGGGGTCACCGGGGAGCTGTTTTTT.

The table lists this clonotype with many counts. The J gene is TRBJ2-3, the V gene TRBV28; 9 bases are a match to TRBD1. CDR1 and CDR2 (germline): MDHEN, SYDVKM. The V segment lost 8 bases and the J segment 7 bases; nucleotides outside the gene matches: 10. CDR3 length equals 14 residues. CDR3 residues: CASGRDRAPNTQYF. The CDR3 DNA is TGTGCCAGCGGCCGGGACAGGGCCCCGAATACGCAGTATTTT.

This clonotype was detected many times. The chain has TRBV14 and TRBJ1-6, with D perhaps TRBD1 (6 bases). Germline assignment: CDR1 SGHDN and CDR2 FVKESK. The CDR3 consists of 15 residues. Deletions cut 1 base from V and 6 bases from J, with 10 bases between. The CDR3 region is CASSQGAGVNSPLHF. The CDR3 bases are TGTGCCAGCAGCCAAGGGGCAGGGGTTAATTCACCCCTCCACTTT.

This clonotype was recorded at least ten times. This sequence joins TRBV7-2 and TRBJ1-1; possible D gene TRBD1, 6 bases. Between the trimmed V and J ends, which lost 2 bases and 1 base, there was a span of 8 bases. Germline V gene sequence: CDR1 SGHTA, CDR2 FQGNSA. CDR3 length: 14 residues. In DNA, the CDR3 is TGTGCCAGCAGCTTACAGGGGCCGAACACTGAAGCTTTCTTT. This encodes CASSLQGPNTEAFF.

This clonotype was counted many times. The gene calls are TRBV28 and TRBJ1-3; TRBD1 is a possible D gene (5 bases). Trimming left V 7 bases short and J 2 bases short, with 15 bases between. The germline CDR1 and CDR2 sequences are MDHEN and SYDVKM. The CDR3 has 15 amino acids. CDR3: CASILSGRAGNTIYF. For the CDR3, the DNA is TGTGCCAGCATCCTATCTGGCAGGGCTGGAAACACCATATATTTT. Using reference TRBV28 and TRBJ1-3 for the parts outside the CDR3, the full variable domain is DVKVTQSSRYLVKRTGEKVFLECVQDMDHENMFWYRQDPGLGLRLIYFSYDVKMKEKGDIPEGYSVSREKKERFSLILESASTNQTSMYLCASILSGRAGNTIYFGEGSWLTVV.

This clonotype was counted many times. This rearrangement joins TRBV20-1 to TRBJ1-4, with a possible D match to TRBD1 (5 bases). Deletions cut 1 base from V and 4 bases from J, with 13 bases between. The CDR3 is 15 amino acids. Germline CDR1 and CDR2: DFQATT and SNEGSKA (reference sequence). DNA of the CDR3: TGCAGTGCTAGAGTACGGGGGACTTTTAATGAAAAACTGTTTTTT. As protein: CSARVRGTFNEKLFF.

This clonotype was observed a few times. V and J are TRBV2 and TRBJ2-1, with D possibly TRBD1 on 5 matching bases. The CDR3 totals 18 residues. Germline V gene lookup returns CDR1 SNHLY and CDR2 FYNNEI. V was cut by 5 bases and J by 0 bases, with 20 bases left in between. The CDR3 DNA reads TGTGCCAGCAGTCTCCCGCGGTCGACAGCCAGCTCCTACAATGAGCAGTTCTTC. Translated: CASSLPRSTASSYNEQFF.

This clonotype came up many times. The chain carries TRBV20-1 and TRBJ1-5; TRBD1 matches 7 bases. Germline trimming cut 6 bases from V and 5 bases from J; bases unmatched to any gene: 7. The CDR3 runs 13 residues. CDR1 DFQATT and CDR2 SNEGSKA come from the germline V gene (reference sequence). The CDR3 DNA follows: TGCAGTGCACATACAGGGGCCCATCAGCCCCAGCATTTT. Translated: CSAHTGAHQPQHF.

With regard to this clonotype: Being one base from a much bigger clone, this may be a read error. The chain recombines TRBV18 with TRBJ1-1; D remains unclear. Germline lookup yields CDR1 KGHSH and CDR2 LQKENI. The CDR3 covers 14 residues. The CDR3: CVSSPPGWSTEAFF. DNA of the CDR3: TGTGTCAGCTCACCACCGGGGTGGAGCACTGAAGCTTTCTTT.

This clonotype was seen at least ten times. The CDR3: CASSLTGTSGRSEQFF. The CDR3 DNA follows: TGTGCCAGCAGCTTAACCGGGACTAGCGGACGATCGGAGCAGTTCTTC. The chain recombines TRBV4-2 with TRBJ2-1; TRBD2 aligns across 11 bases. Germline loops: CDR1 LGHNA, CDR2 YNFKEQ. This CDR3 has 16 residues. With 5 bases clipped from V and 10 bases from J, the junction kept 13 bases outside the gene matches.